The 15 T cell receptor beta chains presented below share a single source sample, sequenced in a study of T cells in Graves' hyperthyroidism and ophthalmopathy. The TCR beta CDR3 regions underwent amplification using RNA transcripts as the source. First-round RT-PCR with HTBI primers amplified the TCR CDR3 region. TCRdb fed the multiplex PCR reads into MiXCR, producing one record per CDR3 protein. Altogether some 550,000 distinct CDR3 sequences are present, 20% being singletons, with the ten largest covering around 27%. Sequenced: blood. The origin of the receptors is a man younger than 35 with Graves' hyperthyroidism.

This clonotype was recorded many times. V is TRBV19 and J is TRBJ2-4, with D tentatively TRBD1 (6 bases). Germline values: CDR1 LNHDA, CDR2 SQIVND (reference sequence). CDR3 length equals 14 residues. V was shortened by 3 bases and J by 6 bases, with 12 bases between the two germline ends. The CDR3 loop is CASSISGTRNIQYF. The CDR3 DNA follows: TGTGCCAGTAGTATCAGTGGGACACGAAACATTCAGTACTTC.

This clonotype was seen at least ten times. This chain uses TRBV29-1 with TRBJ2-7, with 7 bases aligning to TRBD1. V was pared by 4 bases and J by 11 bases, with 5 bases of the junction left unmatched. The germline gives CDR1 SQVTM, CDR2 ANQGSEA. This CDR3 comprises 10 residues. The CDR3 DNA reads TGCAGCGTTGGGGACAGAATCAAGTACTTC. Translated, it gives CSVGDRIKYF.

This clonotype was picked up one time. CDR3 sequence (DNA): TGCAGCGCAGTGGGACTAGCGGCTGCTGGTGAGACCCAGTACTTC. Its translation is CSAVGLAAAGETQYF. The V and J genes are TRBV29-1 and TRBJ2-5; 11 nucleotides match TRBD2. Germline values: CDR1 SQVTM, CDR2 ANQGSEA. The CDR3 loop spans 15 amino acids. Trimming at V came to 7 bases and at J to 5 bases, leaving 12 bases not matched to a gene.

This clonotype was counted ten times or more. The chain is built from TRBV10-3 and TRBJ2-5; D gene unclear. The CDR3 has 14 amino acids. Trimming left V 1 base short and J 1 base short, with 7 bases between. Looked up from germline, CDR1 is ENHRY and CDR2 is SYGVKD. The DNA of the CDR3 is TGTGCCATCAGTGAGTTACAGTTCCAAGAGACCCAGTACTTC. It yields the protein CAISELQFQETQYF.

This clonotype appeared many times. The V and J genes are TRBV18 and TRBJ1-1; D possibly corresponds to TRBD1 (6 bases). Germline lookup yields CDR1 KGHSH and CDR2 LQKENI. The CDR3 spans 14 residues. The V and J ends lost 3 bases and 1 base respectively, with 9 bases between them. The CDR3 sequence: CASSPPGQNTEAFF. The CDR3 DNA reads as TGTGCCAGCTCACCTCCGGGACAGAACACTGAAGCTTTCTTT. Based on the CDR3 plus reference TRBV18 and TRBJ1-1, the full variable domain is NAGVMQNPRHLVRRRGQEARLRCSPMKGHSHVYWYRQLPEEGLKFMVYLQKENIIDESGMPKERFSAEFPKEGPSILRIQQVVRGDSAAYFCASSPPGQNTEAFFGQGTRLTVV.

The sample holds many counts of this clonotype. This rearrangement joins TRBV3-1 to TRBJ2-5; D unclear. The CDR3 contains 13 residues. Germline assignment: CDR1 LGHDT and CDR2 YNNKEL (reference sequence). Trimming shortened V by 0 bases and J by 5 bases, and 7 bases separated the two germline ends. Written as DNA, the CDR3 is TGTGCCAGCAGCCAAGAGACGCCGGAGACCCAGTACTTC. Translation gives CASSQETPETQYF.

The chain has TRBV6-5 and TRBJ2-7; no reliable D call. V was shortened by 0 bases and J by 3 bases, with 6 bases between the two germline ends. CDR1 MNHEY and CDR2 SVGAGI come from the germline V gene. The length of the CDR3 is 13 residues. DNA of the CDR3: TGTGCCAGCAGTTACTCAGTGGTCTACGAGCAGTACTTC. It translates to CASSYSVVYEQYF.

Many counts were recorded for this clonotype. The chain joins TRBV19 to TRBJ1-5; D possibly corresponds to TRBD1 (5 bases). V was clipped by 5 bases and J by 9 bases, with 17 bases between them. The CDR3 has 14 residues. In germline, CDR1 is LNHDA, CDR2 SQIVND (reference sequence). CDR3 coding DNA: TGTGCCAGTAGTGTCAGGACAACCCCTTGGCCCCAGCATTTT. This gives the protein CASSVRTTPWPQHF.

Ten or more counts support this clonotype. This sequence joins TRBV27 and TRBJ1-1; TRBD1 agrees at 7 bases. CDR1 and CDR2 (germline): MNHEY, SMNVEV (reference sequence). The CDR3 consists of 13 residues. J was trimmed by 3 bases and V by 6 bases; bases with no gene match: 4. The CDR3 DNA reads TGTGCCAGCAGAACAGGGGTATACACTGAAGCTTTCTTT. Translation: CASRTGVYTEAFF.

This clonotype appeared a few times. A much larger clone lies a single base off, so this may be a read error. The chain's CDR3 is CASSSALGGRGWNGYTF. Here the CDR3 DNA reads TGCGCCAGCAGCTCCGCCCTAGGAGGACGGGGTTGGAATGGCTACACCTTC. The chain carries TRBV5-1 and TRBJ1-2, with no clear D. CDR1 and CDR2 (germline): SGHRS, YFSETQ. V shed 3 bases and J shed 6 bases, with 24 bases lying between them. This CDR3 has 17 residues.

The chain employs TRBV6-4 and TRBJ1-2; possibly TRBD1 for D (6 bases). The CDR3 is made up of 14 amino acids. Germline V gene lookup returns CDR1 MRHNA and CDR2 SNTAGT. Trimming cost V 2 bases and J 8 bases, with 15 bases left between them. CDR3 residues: CASSDGDISGGYTF. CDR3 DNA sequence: TGTGCCAGCAGTGACGGGGACATATCTGGGGGCTACACCTTC.

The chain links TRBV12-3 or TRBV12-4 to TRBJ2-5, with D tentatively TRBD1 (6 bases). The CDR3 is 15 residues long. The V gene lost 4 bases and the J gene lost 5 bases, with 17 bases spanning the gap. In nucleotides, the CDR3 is TGTGCCAGCAGTTCCACAAGGACAGACGGGGAGACCCAGTACTTC. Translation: CASSSTRTDGETQYF.

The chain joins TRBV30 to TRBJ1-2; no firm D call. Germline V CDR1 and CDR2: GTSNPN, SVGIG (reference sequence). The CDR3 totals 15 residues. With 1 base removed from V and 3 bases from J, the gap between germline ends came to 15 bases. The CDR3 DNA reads TGTGCCTGGAGTGGGACTGGCCGATCACACTATGGCTACACCTTC. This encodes CAWSGTGRSHYGYTF.

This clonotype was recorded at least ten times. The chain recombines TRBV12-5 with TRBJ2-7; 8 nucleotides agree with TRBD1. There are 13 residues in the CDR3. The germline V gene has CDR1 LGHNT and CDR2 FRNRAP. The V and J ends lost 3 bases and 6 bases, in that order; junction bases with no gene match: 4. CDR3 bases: TGTGCTAGTGGTTTTGGACAGGGTCTCGAGCAGTACTTC. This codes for CASGFGQGLEQYF. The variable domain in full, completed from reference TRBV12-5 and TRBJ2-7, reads DARVTQTPRHKVTEMGQEVTMRCQPILGHNTVFWYRQTMMQGLELLAYFRNRAPLDDSGMPKDRFSAEMPDATLATLKIQPSEPRDSAVYFCASGFGQGLEQYFGPGTRLTVT.

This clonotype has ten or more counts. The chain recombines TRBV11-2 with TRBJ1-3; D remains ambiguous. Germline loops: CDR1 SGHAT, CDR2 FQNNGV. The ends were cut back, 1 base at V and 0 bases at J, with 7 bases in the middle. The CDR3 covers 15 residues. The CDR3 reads CASSLVSTSGNTIYF. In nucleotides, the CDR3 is TGTGCCAGCAGCTTAGTGAGCACCTCTGGAAACACCATATATTTT.